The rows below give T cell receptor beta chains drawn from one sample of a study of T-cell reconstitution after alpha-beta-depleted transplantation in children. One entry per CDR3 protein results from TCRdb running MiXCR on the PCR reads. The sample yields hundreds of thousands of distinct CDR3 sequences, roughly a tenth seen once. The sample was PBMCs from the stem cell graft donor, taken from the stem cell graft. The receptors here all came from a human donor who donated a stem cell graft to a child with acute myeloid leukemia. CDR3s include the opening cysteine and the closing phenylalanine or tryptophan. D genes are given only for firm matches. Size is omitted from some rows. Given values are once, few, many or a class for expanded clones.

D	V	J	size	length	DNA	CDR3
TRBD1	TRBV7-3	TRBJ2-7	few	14	TGTGCCAGCAGCCCCGGGACAGGGGGCGCCGAGCAGTACTTC	CASSPGTGGAEQYF
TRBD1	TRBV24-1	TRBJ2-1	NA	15	TGTGCCACCAGTGCTGTGCAGGGGGTCTACAATGAGCAGTTCTTC	CATSAVQGVYNEQFF
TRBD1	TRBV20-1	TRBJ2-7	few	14	TGCAGTGCTAGTGAAGGGACAGGGCCCTACGAGCAGTACTTC	CSASEGTGPYEQYF
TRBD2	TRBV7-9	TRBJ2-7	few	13	TGTGCCAGCAGCCCAGCGGGAGCCGTCGAGCAGTACTTC	CASSPAGAVEQYF
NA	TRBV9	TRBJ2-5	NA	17	TGTGCCAGCAGCCCACCCCCCTGGACCCAGTACCAAGAGACCCAGTACTTC	CASSPPPWTQYQETQYF
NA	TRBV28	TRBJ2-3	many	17	TGTGCCAGCAGTTTATGGACCCCGACGGTCAGCACAGATACGCAGTATTTT	CASSLWTPTVSTDTQYF
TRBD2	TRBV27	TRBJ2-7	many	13	TGTGCCAGCAGTCCTGGACTAGCGGGTGAGCAGTACTTC	CASSPGLAGEQYF
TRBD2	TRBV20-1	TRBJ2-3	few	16	TGCAGTGCGGGGGGATTAGCGGGAGGGCCCCCAGATACGCAGTATTTT	CSAGGLAGGPPDTQYF
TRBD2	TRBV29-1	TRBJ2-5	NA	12	TGCAGCGTTGTCGGGAGGGCTGAGACCCAGTACTTC	CSVVGRAETQYF
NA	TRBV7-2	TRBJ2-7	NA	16	TGTGCCAGCAGCTTAGCACGGGGGTATAACTCCTACGAGCAGTACTTC	CASSLARGYNSYEQYF
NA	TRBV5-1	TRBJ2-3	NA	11	TGCGCCAGCACCCCTCGAGATACGCAGTATTTT	CASTPRDTQYF
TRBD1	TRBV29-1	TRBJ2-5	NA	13	TGCAGCGGTGCCCACAGGGGGCGGGAGACCCAGTACTTC	CSGAHRGRETQYF
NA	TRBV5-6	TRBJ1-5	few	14	TGTGCCAGCAGCAGAGACAGATTCAATCAGCCCCAGCATTTT	CASSRDRFNQPQHF
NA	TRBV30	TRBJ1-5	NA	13	TGTGCCTGGAGGCACGGACGCAATCAGCCCCAGCATTTT	CAWRHGRNQPQHF
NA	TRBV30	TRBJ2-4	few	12	TGTGCCTGGAGTGAGGACGGCGTCATTCAGTACTTC	CAWSEDGVIQYF
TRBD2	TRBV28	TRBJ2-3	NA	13	TGTGCCAGCAAGATAGCGGGACCAGATACGCAGTATTTT	CASKIAGPDTQYF
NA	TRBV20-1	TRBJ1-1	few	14	TGCAGTGCTAGAGACCAGGGCTGGAACACTGAAGCTTTCTTT	CSARDQGWNTEAFF
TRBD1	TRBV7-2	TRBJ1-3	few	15	TGTGCCAGCAGCGCCGGGACAGGGGGAGGAAACACCATATATTTT	CASSAGTGGGNTIYF
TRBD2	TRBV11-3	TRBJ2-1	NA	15	TGTGCCAGCAGCTTCGAAGCGGGAGGGCAGAATGAGCAGTTCTTC	CASSFEAGGQNEQFF
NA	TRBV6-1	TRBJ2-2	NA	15	TGTGCCAGCAGGGGGGGAGTTTCCGTCACCGGGGAGCTGTTTTTT	CASRGGVSVTGELFF
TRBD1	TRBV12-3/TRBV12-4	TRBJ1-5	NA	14	TGTGCCAGCAGTCGACAGGGGGGATACCAGCCCCAGCATTTT	CASSRQGGYQPQHF
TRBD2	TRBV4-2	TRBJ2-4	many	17	TGTGCCAGCAGCCAACCGGGGGGAGAGGGAGCCAAAAACATTCAGTACTTC	CASSQPGGEGAKNIQYF